This T cell receptor beta chain was observed in a study of early T cells in non-severe SARS-CoV-2 infection. Turning to the study itself: Chains from this unsorted whole-blood bulk RNA could not be paired. General study points: VDJdb matching, biased toward anti-spike CD8 responses, missed private and CD4 specificities.

This CDR3 is built from 14 residues. Trimming removed 4 bases at V and 0 bases at J, with 8 bases between. Germline V gene sequence: CDR1 LNHDA, CDR2 SQIVND (reference sequence). There are a few counts of this clonotype. Its antigen remains unknown. The library protocol tagged individual cDNA molecules with unique molecular identifiers. Each CDR3 protein is one row after TCRdb ran MiXCR on the 5' RACE reads. The sample holds some 71,000 distinct CDR3 sequences, roughly 8.7% seen once. The V gene is TRBV19, the J gene TRBJ2-3, with a tentative D call TRBD2 (5 bases). The sequenced sample was whole blood. This clonotype originated in an adult who was a healthcare worker with PCR-confirmed SARS-CoV-2 infection or an uninfected control (not recorded which). CDR3 coding DNA: TGTGCCAGTAGTAAACCGGGAAGCACAGATACGCAGTATTTT. This encodes CASSKPGSTDTQYF.